This T cell receptor (beta chain) is from a study of human T cells and chemical hapten exposure. Study in general: Diphenylcyclopropenone doses were given weekly to the scalps of patients across the roughly 25-week study. The patients, most of them female, presented with alopecia areata, totalis or universalis.

As to time point: pre-sensitization, week 0. As for treatment: therapeutic diphenylcyclopropenone sensitization with weekly scalp DPC. TCRdb redid the calling of the RACE reads with MiXCR, one entry per CDR3 protein. The table lists around 250,000 distinct CDR3 sequences, about 8.6% of them singletons. A few counts support this clonotype. The germline V gene has CDR1 SGHNT and CDR2 YYREEE (reference sequence). CDR3 size: 14 residues. With 4 bases removed from V and 2 bases from J, the gap between germline ends came to 11 bases. The chain uses TRBV5-4 and TRBJ2-3, with a tentative D call TRBD2 (5 bases). This specimen consisted of whole blood, obtained in connection with sensitization to the hapten diphenylcyclopropenone (DPC). The TCR sequence derives from a woman between 40 and 50 years old with alopecia areata. Some clones in this sample may be carry-over from other donors' samples. The chain's CDR3 is CASSPAVTTDTQYF. The CDR3 region has the DNA TGTGCCAGCAGCCCAGCGGTCACCACAGATACGCAGTATTTT.